Below are 21 T cell receptor beta chains sequenced from a single sample in a study of shared clonotypes between healthy human individuals. TCRdb's table, derived via immunoSEQ multiplex PCR, lists solely in-frame clones and lacks some. The sample includes around 980,000 clones, 75% to 80% of them seen just once. The sequenced sample consisted of memory CD4+ T cells from PBMCs. The subset here: CD45RA-negative fraction. These receptors were taken from a man between 18 and 29 years old in good health. Some clones in this sample may be carry-over from other donors' samples.

The chain has TRBV6-1 and TRBJ1-1, with D perhaps TRBD1 (5 bases). The CDR3 sequence is 12 residues long. Germline assignment: CDR1 MNHNS and CDR2 SASEGT. The V gene lost 4 bases and the J gene lost 11 bases, with 14 bases spanning the gap. CDR3 DNA: TGTGCCAGCAGTGCTAGAGGAGGGGAGGCTTTCTTT. Translated, it gives CASSARGGEAFF.

The gene calls are TRBV7-9 and TRBJ2-2; D possibly corresponds to TRBD1 (6 bases). This CDR3 spans 15 amino acids. CDR1 is SEHNR, CDR2 FQNEAQ, per germline (reference sequence). The germline V and J ends were trimmed by 3 bases and 7 bases, with 15 bases remaining between them. CDR3 nucleotide sequence: TGTGCCAGCAGCTTTTGGATCCAGGGGCACGGGGAGCTGTTTTTT. It specifies CASSFWIQGHGELFF.

J is TRBJ2-7 and V is TRBV7-8; 9 bases map to TRBD2. J lost 2 bases, V lost 5 bases, and 4 bases had no gene match. The length of the CDR3 is 14 residues. Germline assignment: CDR1 SGHVS and CDR2 FQNEAQ. CDR3 in DNA: TGTGCCAGCAGCGAGCGGGAGGCGGCCTACGAGCAGTACTTC. This encodes CASSEREAAYEQYF.

The V gene is TRBV7-2, the J gene TRBJ2-3; D might be TRBD1 (5 bases). Per the germline V gene, CDR1 is SGHTA and CDR2 is FQGNSA. The CDR3 contains 16 residues. The V and J ends lost 2 bases and 0 bases respectively, with 12 bases between them. Here the CDR3 DNA reads TGTGCCAGCAGCTTATCCCGTAGGGGCAGCACAGATACGCAGTATTTT. Its translation is CASSLSRRGSTDTQYF.

This clone was counted a few times. The chain employs TRBV7-2 and TRBJ2-1, with D possibly matching TRBD2 (5 bases). Germline V gene lookup returns CDR1 SGHTA and CDR2 FQGNSA. The ends were cut back, 5 bases at V and 6 bases at J, with 17 bases in the middle. This CDR3 spans 15 amino acids. CDR3 in DNA: TGTGCCAGCAGCGTTCTAGGAGGCGCGCGCAATGAGCAGTTCTTC. Translation gives CASSVLGGARNEQFF.

This clone was picked up one time. The chain combines TRBV7-2 with TRBJ2-7; a weak D match, TRBD2 (5 bases). Germline CDR1 is SGHTA and CDR2 is FQGNSA. This CDR3 has 14 amino acids. Trimming removed 1 base at V and 3 bases at J, with 10 bases between. CDR3 nucleotide sequence: TGTGCCAGCAGCTTAGTGGCCCGGGACTACGAGCAGTACTTC. This encodes CASSLVARDYEQYF.

This chain connects TRBV11-3 to TRBJ2-1; D may match TRBD1 or TRBD2 (5 bases each). The germline gives CDR1 SGHNT, CDR2 YENEEA. The CDR3 extends over 15 amino acids. Trimming removed 2 bases from V and 8 bases from J, with 16 bases in between. The CDR3 region is CASSLRGSLAYEQFF. The CDR3 coding sequence is TGTGCCAGCAGCTTACGGGGCTCCCTCGCCTATGAGCAGTTCTTC.

V is TRBV28 and J is TRBJ2-1, with 7 positions matching TRBD2. V lost 3 bases and J lost 0; bases outside the gene matches: 5. Germline lookup yields CDR1 MDHEN and CDR2 SYDVKM. The CDR3 totals 16 residues. CDR3 DNA: TGTGCCAGCAGTTTTGGGGGGGGATCCTCCTACAATGAGCAGTTCTTC. Its translation: CASSFGGGSSYNEQFF.

The chain couples TRBV2 to TRBJ2-1; D call uncertain. This CDR3 has 14 residues. The V end lost 8 bases, the J end lost 8 bases, and 19 bases lay between the germline ends. The germline CDR1 and CDR2 sequences are SNHLY and FYNNEI. The DNA for the CDR3 is TGTGCCAGCGATCCTGAGTCGAAAGGCCATGAGCAGTTCTTC. Translated, it gives CASDPESKGHEQFF. Variable domain in full (rest from reference TRBV2 and TRBJ2-1): EPEVTQTPSHQVTQMGQEVILRCVPISNHLYFYWYRQILGQKVEFLVSFYNNEISEKSEIFDDQFSVERPDGSNFTLKIRSTKLEDSAMYFCASDPESKGHEQFFGPGTRLTVL.

The chain recombines TRBV28 with TRBJ2-3, with 12 bases fitting TRBD1. The CDR3 totals 16 residues. V was pared by 4 bases and J by 6 bases, with 8 bases of the junction left unmatched. The V gene's germline CDR1 is MDHEN and CDR2 SYDVKM. This chain's CDR3 is CASSSRGQGAIDTQYF. Here the CDR3 DNA reads TGTGCCAGCAGTTCAAGGGGACAGGGGGCTATTGATACGCAGTATTTT.

This clone was found many times. The chain employs TRBV10-3 and TRBJ1-1, with 7 positions matching TRBD1. With 4 bases clipped from V and 6 bases from J, the junction kept 8 bases outside the gene matches. Germline V lookup: CDR1 ENHRY, CDR2 SYGVKD. CDR3 length: 14 residues. The CDR3 protein is CAISVSDRVAEAFF. The CDR3 DNA sequence: TGTGCCATCAGTGTAAGCGACAGGGTCGCTGAAGCTTTCTTT.

The V and J genes are TRBV6-1 and TRBJ2-3; TRBD1 agrees at 9 bases. V was clipped by 2 bases and J by 7 bases; unmatched bases: 7. CDR1 is MNHNS, CDR2 SASEGT, per germline. The CDR3 is 15 amino acids. Here the CDR3 reads CASSETGTGSHTQYF. The CDR3 DNA reads as TGTGCCAGCAGTGAAACGGGGACAGGGAGCCATACGCAGTATTTT.

The chain uses TRBV27 and TRBJ1-2, with a weak D call TRBD1 (5 bases). The germline V gene encodes CDR1 MNHEY and CDR2 SMNVEV (reference sequence). The CDR3 length is 17 residues. The V end was cut by 0 bases, the J end by 2 bases, with 16 bases between. The CDR3 is CASSLSGAGKANYGYTF. The DNA of the CDR3 is TGTGCCAGCAGTTTATCTGGGGCAGGGAAGGCGAACTATGGCTACACCTTC.

The rearrangement uses TRBV5-4 and TRBJ2-7; D perhaps matches TRBD1 (5 bases). The CDR3 length is 15 residues. CDR1 and CDR2 from the germline V gene are SGHNT and YYREEE (reference sequence). The V gene lost 0 bases and the J gene lost 3 bases, with 13 bases spanning the gap. CDR3 bases: TGTGCCAGCAGCTTGGAGGTCGGCAGGGTCTACGAGCAGTACTTC. Translation gives CASSLEVGRVYEQYF.

The chain recombines TRBV7-3 with TRBJ1-1; unclear D gene. This CDR3 spans 11 amino acids. In germline, CDR1 is SGHTA, CDR2 FQGTGA. V lost 4 bases, J lost 4 bases, and 4 bases lay in between. In DNA form, the CDR3 reads TGTGCCAGCAGCTCCGGCACTGAAGCTTTCTTT. This sequence encodes CASSSGTEAFF.

The chain employs TRBV5-1 and TRBJ2-7; 7 nucleotides line up with TRBD1. The ends lost 4 bases at V and 6 bases at J; junction bases unmatched: 7. Germline V gene data show CDR1 as SGHRS and CDR2 as YFSETQ. CDR3 length: 13 residues. The CDR3 spells CASSPADRAEQYF. In DNA form, the CDR3 reads TGCGCCAGCAGCCCGGCCGACAGGGCCGAGCAGTACTTC.

This chain connects TRBV7-9 to TRBJ1-1, with TRBD1 as a possible D gene (6 bases). CDR3 size: 16 residues. V was clipped by 2 bases and J by 1 base, with 14 bases between them. Germline CDR1 and CDR2: SEHNR and FQNEAQ (reference sequence). CDR3 protein: CASSLRRGGGNTEAFF. The CDR3 DNA follows: TGTGCCAGCAGCTTACGAAGGGGAGGGGGGAACACTGAAGCTTTCTTT. Full variable domain (rest looked up from reference TRBV7-9 and TRBJ1-1): DTGVSQNPRHKITKRGQNVTFRCDPISEHNRLYWYRQTLGQGPEFLTYFQNEAQLEKSRLLSDRFSAERPKGSFSTLEIQRTEQGDSAMYLCASSLRRGGGNTEAFFGQGTRLTVV.

The rearrangement uses TRBV2 and TRBJ2-1; weak D call: TRBD2 (5 bases). V dropped 4 bases and J dropped 5 bases, with 6 bases sitting between them. The CDR3 is 12 amino acids. Germline CDR1 SNHLY, CDR2 FYNNEI. The CDR3 nucleotides read TGTGCCAGCAGTGTACTAGACAATGAGCAGTTCTTC. Protein: CASSVLDNEQFF.

This clone was seen only a few times. This sequence joins TRBV6-1 and TRBJ1-5; 8 nucleotides match TRBD1. After removal of 8 bases from V and 2 bases from J, the junction contained 8 bases not matched to a gene. In germline, CDR1 is MNHNS, CDR2 SASEGT. The CDR3 is made up of 15 amino acids. The CDR3 nucleotides read TGTGCCAGCGTAGGCACGGGACAGGGCAATCAGCCCCAGCATTTT. Amino acids: CASVGTGQGNQPQHF.

The V call is TRBV28, the J call TRBJ1-5; D is uncertain. The V gene lost 2 bases and the J gene lost 6 bases, with 14 bases spanning the gap. CDR1 is MDHEN, CDR2 SYDVKM, per germline. CDR3 length: 15 residues. The CDR3: CASSLIPQLGQPQHF. The CDR3 bases are TGTGCCAGCAGTTTAATCCCACAACTTGGTCAGCCCCAGCATTTT.

On this clone: Other DNA sequences in the sample encode the same CDR3. The rearrangement joins TRBV4-3 to TRBJ1-5, with 8 bases lining up with TRBD1. The CDR3 contains 14 residues. Germline V gives CDR1 LGHNA, CDR2 YSLEER. Trimming at V came to 4 bases and at J to 4 bases, leaving 3 bases not matched to a gene. CDR3: CASSPRQGNQPQHF. DNA of the CDR3: TGCGCCAGCAGCCCCCGACAGGGGAATCAGCCCCAGCATTTT.